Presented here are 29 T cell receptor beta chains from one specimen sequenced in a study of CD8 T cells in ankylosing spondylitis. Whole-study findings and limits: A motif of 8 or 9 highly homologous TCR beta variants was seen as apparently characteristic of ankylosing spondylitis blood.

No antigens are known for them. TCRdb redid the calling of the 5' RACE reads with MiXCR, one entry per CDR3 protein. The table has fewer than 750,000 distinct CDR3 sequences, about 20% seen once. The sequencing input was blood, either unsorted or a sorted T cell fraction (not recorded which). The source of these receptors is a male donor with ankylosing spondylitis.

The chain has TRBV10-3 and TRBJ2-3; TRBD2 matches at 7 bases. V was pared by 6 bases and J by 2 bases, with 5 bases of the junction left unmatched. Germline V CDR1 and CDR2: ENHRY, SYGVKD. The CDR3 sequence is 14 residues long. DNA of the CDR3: TGTGCCATCAGGGGGGGAGGGTACACAGATACGCAGTATTTT. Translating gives CAIRGGGYTDTQYF.

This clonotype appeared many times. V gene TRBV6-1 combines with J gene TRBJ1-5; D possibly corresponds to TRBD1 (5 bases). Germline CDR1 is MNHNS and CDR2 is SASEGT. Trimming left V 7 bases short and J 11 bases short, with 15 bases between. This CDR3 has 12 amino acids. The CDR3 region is CASTPGGPTQHF. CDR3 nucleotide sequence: TGTGCCAGCACTCCGGGGGGTCCCACCCAGCATTTT.

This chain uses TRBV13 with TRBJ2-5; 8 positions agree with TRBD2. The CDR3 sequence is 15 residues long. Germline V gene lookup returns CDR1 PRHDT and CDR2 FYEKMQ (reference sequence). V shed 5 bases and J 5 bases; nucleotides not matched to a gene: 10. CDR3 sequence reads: CASSTRTSPKETQYF. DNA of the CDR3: TGTGCCAGCAGCACCCGGACTAGCCCGAAGGAGACCCAGTACTTC.

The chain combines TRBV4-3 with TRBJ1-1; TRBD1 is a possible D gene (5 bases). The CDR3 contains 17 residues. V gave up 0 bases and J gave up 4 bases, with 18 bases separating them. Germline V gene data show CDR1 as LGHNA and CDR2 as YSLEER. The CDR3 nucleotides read TGCGCCAGCAGCCAAGATAGGTTCCCAGGGATGAGCACTGAAGCTTTCTTT. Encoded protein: CASSQDRFPGMSTEAFF.

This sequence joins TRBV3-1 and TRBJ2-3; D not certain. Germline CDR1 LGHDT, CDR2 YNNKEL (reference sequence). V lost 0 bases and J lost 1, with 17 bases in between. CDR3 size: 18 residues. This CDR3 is CASSQDANDQEGTDTQYF. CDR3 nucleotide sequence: TGTGCCAGCAGCCAAGACGCGAACGACCAAGAAGGCACAGATACGCAGTATTTT.

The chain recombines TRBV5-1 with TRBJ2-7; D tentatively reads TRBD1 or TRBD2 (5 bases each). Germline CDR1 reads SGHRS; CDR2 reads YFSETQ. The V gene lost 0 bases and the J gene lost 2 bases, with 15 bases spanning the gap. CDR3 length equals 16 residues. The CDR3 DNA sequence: TGCGCCAGCAGCTTGGATGGGGGTGGGACCCCCTACGAGCAGTACTTC. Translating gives CASSLDGGGTPYEQYF.

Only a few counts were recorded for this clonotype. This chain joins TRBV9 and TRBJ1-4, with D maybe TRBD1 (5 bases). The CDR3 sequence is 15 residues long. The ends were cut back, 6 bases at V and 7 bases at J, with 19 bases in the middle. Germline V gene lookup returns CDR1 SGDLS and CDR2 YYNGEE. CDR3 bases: TGTGCCAGCACCAGGACGGGTCAGGGAAGTGAAAAACTGTTTTTT. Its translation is CASTRTGQGSEKLFF.

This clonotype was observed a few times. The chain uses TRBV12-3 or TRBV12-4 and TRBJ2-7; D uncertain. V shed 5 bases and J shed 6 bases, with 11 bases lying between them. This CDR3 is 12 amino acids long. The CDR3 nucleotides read TGTGCCAGCAGTAAGACGGAGCTCGAGCAGTACTTC. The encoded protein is CASSKTELEQYF.

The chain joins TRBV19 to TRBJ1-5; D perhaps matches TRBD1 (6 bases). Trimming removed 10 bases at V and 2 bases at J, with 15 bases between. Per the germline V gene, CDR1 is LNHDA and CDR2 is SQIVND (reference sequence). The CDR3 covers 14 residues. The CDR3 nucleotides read TGTGCCACGGGGGGCCTTAAGGGCAATCAGCCCCAGCATTTT. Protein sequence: CATGGLKGNQPQHF.

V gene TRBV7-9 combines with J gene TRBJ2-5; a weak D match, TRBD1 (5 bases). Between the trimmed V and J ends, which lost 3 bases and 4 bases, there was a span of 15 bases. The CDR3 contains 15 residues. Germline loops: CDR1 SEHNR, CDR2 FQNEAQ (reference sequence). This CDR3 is CASSFGQTSGETQYF. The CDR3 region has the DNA TGTGCCAGCAGCTTTGGACAAACATCAGGAGAGACCCAGTACTTC.

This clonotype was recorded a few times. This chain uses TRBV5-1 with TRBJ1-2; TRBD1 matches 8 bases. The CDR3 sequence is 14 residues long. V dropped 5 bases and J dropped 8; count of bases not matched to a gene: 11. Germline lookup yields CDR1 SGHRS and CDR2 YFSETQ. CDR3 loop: CASRLTGALGGYTF. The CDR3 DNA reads TGCGCCAGCAGACTGACAGGGGCCTTGGGGGGCTACACCTTC. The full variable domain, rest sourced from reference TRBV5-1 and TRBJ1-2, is KAGVTQTPRYLIKTRGQQVTLSCSPISGHRSVSWYQQTPGQGLQFLFEYFSETQRNKGNFPGRFSGRQFSNSRSEMNVSTLELGDSALYLCASRLTGALGGYTFGSGTRLTVV.

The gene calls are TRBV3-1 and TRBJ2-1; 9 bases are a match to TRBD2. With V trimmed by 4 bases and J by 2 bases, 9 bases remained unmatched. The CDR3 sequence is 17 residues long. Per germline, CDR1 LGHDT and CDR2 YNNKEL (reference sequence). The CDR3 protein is CASSPSSGSFTYNEQFF. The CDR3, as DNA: TGTGCCAGCAGCCCCAGTAGCGGGAGCTTCACCTACAATGAGCAGTTCTTC.

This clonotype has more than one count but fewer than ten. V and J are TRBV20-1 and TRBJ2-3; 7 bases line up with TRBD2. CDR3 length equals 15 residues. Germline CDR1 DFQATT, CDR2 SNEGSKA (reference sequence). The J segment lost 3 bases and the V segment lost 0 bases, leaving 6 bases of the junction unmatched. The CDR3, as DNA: TGCAGTGCTAGAGATGGCGGGAGACCGACAGATACGCAGTATTTT. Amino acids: CSARDGGRPTDTQYF.

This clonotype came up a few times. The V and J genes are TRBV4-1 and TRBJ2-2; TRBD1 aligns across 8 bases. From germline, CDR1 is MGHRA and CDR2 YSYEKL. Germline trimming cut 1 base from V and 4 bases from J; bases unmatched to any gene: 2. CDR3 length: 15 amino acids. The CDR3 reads CASSQAGGTTGELFF. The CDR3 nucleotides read TGCGCCAGCAGCCAAGCAGGGGGCACCACCGGGGAGCTGTTTTTT.

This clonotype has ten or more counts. The CDR3 bases are TGCGCCAGCAGCTTGGAGGGCCTGGGACGTACCTACGAGCAGTACTTC. This codes for CASSLEGLGRTYEQYF. This rearrangement joins TRBV5-1 to TRBJ2-7; D is tentatively TRBD1 or TRBD2 (5 bases each). In germline, CDR1 is SGHRS, CDR2 YFSETQ. The CDR3 sequence is 16 residues long. V was pared by 0 bases and J by 2 bases, with 15 bases between.

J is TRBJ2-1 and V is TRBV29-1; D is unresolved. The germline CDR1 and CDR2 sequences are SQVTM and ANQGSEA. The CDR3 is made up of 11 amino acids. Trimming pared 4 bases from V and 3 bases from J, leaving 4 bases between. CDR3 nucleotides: TGCAGCGTTGCAGACTACAATGAGCAGTTCTTC. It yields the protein CSVADYNEQFF.

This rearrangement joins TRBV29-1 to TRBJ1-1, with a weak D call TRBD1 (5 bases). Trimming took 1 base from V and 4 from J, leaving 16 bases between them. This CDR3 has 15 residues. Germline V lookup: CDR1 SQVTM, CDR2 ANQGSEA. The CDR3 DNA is TGCAGCGTTGAAGGGGTGGTGGGGGGGAGCACTGAAGCTTTCTTT. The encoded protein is CSVEGVVGGSTEAFF.

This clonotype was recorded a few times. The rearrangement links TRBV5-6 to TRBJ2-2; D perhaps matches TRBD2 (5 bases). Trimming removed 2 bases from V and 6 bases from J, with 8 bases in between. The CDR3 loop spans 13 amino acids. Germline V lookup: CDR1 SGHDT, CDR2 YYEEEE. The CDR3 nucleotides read TGTGCCAGCAGCTTCTGGACTGCCGGGGAGCTGTTTTTT. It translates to CASSFWTAGELFF. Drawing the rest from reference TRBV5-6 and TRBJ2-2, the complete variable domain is DAGVTQSPTHLIKTRGQQVTLRCSPKSGHDTVSWYQQALGQGPQFIFQYYEEEERQRGNFPDRFSGHQFPNYSSELNVNALLLGDSALYLCASSFWTAGELFFGEGSRLTVL.

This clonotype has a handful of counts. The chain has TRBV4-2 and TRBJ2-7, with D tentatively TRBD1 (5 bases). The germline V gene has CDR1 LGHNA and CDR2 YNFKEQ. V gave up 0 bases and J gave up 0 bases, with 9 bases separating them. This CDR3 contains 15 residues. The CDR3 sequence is CASSQDKQVSYEQYF. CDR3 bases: TGTGCCAGCAGCCAAGATAAACAGGTCTCCTACGAGCAGTACTTC.

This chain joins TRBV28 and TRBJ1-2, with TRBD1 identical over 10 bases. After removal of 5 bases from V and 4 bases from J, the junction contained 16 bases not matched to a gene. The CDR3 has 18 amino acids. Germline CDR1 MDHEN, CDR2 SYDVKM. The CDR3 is CASSAQGQGRRTPYGYTF. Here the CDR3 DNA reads TGTGCCAGCAGTGCGCAGGGACAGGGGAGGAGAACGCCCTATGGCTACACCTTC.

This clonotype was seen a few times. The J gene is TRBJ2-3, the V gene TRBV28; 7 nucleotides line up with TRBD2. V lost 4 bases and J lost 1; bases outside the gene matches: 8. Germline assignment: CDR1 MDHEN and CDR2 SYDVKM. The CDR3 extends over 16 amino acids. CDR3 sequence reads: CASSSIERDGTDTQYF. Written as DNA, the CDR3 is TGTGCCAGCAGTTCCATCGAGCGGGACGGCACAGATACGCAGTATTTT.

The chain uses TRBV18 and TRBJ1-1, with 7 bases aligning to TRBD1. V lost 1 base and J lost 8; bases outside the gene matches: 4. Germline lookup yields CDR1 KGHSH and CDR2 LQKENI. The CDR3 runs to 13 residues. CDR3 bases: TGTGCCAGCTCACCACGGACAGGAAGAGAAGCTTTCTTT. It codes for CASSPRTGREAFF.

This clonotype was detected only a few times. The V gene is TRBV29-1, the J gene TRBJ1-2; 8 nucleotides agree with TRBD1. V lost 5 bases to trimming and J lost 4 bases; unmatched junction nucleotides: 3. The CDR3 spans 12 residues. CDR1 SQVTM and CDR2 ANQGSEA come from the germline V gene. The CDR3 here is CSVPRGPYGYTF. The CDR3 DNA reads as TGCAGCGTTCCCAGGGGGCCCTATGGCTACACCTTC.

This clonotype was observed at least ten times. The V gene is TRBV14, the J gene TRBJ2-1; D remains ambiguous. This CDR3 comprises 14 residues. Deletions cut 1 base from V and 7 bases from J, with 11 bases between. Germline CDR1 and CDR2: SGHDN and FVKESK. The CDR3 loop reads CASSQGIGRNEQFF. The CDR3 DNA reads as TGTGCCAGCAGCCAAGGGATTGGCCGGAATGAGCAGTTCTTC.

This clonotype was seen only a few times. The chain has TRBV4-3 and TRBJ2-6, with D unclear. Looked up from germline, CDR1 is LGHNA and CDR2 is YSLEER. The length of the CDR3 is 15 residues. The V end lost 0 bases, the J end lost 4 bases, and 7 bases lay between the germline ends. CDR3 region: CASSQDTPGANVLTF. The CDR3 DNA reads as TGCGCCAGCAGCCAAGATACCCCCGGGGCCAACGTCCTGACTTTC.

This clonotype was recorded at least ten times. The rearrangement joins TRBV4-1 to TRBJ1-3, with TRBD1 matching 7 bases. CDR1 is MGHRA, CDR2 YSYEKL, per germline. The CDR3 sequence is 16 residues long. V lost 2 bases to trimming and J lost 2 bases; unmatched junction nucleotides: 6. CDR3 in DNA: TGCGCCAGCAGCCAACCCGACAGGGACCCTGGAAACACCATATATTTT. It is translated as CASSQPDRDPGNTIYF.

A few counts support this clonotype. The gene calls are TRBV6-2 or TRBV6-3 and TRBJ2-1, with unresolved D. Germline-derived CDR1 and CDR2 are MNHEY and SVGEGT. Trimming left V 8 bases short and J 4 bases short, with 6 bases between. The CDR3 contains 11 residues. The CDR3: CASARYNEQFF. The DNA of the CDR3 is TGTGCCAGCGCACGTTACAATGAGCAGTTCTTC.

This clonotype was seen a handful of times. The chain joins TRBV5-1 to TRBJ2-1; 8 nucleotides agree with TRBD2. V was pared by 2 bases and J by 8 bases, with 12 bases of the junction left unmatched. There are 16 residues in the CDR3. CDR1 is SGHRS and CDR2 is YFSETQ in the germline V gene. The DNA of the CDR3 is TGCGCCAGCAGCTTACACCCGGGACTAGGGGCGGATGAGCAGTTCTTC. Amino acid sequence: CASSLHPGLGADEQFF.

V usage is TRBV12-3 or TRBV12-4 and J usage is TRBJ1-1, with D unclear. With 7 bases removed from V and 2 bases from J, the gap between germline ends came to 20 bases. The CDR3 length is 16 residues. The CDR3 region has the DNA TGTGCCAGCACCCCGCCCCGCGACACACTCAACACTGAAGCTTTCTTT. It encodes CASTPPRDTLNTEAFF.